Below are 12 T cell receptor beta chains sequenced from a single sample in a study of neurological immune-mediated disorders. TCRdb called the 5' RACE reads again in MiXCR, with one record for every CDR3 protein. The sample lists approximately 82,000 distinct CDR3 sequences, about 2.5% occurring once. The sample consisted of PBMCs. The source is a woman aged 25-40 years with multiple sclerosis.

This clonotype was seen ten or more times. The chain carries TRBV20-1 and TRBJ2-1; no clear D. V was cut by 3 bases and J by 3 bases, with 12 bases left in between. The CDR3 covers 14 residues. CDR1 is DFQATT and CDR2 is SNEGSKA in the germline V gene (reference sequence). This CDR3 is CSARVLGYYNEQFF. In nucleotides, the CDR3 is TGCAGTGCTAGGGTCCTAGGTTACTACAATGAGCAGTTCTTC.

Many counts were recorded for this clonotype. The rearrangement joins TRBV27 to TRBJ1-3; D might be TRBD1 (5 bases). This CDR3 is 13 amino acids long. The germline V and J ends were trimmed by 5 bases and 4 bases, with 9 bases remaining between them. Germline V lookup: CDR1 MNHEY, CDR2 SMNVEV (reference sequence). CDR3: CASSRQGGNTIYF. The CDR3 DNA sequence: TGTGCCAGCAGTCGGCAGGGCGGAAACACCATATATTTT.

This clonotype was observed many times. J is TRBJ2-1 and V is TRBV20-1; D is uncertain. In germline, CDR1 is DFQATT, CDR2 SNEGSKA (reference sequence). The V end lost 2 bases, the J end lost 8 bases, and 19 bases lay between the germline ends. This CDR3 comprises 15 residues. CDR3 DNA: TGCAGTGCTAGACTTCGGTTCCCCTTACAAGATGAGCAGTTCTTC. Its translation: CSARLRFPLQDEQFF.

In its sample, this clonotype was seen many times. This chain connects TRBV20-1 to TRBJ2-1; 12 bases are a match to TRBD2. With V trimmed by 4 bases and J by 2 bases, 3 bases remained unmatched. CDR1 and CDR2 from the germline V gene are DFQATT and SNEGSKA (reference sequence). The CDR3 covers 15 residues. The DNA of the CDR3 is TGCAGTGCTACTAGCGGGAGGGTCACCTACAATGAGCAGTTCTTC. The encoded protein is CSATSGRVTYNEQFF.

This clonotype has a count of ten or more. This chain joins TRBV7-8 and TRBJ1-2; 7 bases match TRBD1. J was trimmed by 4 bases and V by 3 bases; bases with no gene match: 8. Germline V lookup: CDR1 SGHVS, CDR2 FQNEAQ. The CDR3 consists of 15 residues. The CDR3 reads CASSFRDSPSYGYTF. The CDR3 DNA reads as TGTGCCAGCAGCTTCAGGGACAGCCCTTCCTATGGCTACACCTTC.

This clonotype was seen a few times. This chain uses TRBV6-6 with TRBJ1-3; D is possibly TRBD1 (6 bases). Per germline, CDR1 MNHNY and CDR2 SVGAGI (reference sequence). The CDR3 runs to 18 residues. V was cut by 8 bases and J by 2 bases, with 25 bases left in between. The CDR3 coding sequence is TGTGCCAGCGTACTCGAAGCGGGGGGGGCCGCTACTGGAAACACCATATATTTT. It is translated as CASVLEAGGAATGNTIYF.

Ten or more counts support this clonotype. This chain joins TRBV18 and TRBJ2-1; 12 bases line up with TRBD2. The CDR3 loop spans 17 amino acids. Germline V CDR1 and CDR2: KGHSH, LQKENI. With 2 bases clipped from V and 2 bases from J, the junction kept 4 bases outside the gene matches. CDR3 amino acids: CASSPETSGSPYNEQFF. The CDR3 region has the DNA TGTGCCAGCTCACCAGAGACTAGCGGGAGCCCCTACAATGAGCAGTTCTTC.

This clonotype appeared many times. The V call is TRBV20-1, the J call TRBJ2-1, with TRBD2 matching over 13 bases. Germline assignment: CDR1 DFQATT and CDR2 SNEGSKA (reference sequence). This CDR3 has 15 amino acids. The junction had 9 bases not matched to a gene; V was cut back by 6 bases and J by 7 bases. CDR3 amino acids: CSATLAGGLGNEQFF. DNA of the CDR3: TGCAGTGCGACACTAGCGGGAGGGCTGGGGAATGAGCAGTTCTTC.

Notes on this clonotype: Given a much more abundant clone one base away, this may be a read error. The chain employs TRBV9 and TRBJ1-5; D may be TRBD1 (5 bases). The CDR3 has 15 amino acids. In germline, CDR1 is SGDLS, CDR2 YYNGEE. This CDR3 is CASSVDGHLYQPQNF. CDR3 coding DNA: TGTGCCAGCAGCGTAGACGGACACCTTTATCAGCCCCAGAATTTT.

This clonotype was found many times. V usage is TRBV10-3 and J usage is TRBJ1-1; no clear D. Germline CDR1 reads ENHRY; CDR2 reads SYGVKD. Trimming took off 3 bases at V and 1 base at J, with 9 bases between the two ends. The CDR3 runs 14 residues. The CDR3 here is CAISDFGPNTEAFF. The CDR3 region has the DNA TGTGCCATCAGTGACTTTGGCCCGAACACTGAAGCTTTCTTT.

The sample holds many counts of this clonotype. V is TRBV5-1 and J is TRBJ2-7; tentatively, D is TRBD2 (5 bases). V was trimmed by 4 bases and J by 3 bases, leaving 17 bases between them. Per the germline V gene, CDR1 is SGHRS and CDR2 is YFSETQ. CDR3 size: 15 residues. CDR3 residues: CASSGTSGRYYEQYF. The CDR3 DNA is TGCGCCAGCAGCGGAACTAGTGGGCGTTACTACGAGCAGTACTTC.

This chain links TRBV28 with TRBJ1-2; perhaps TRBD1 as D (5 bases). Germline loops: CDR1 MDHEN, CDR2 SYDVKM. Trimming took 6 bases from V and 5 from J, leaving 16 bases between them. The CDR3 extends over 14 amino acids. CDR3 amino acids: CASSFSATDYGYTF. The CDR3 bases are TGTGCCAGCAGCTTTTCCGCGACAGATTATGGCTACACCTTC.